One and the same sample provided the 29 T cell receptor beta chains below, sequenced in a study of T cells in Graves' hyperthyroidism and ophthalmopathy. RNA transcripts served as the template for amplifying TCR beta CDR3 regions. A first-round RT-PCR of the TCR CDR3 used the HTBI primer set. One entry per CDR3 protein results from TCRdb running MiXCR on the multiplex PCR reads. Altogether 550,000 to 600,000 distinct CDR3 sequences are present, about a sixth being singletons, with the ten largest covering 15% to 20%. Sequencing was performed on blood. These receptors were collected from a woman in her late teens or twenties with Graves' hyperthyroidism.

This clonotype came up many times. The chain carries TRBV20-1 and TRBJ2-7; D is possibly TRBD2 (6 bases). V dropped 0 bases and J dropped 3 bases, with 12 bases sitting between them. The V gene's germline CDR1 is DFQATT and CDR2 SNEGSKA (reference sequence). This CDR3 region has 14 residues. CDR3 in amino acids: CSARDRRVVYEQYF. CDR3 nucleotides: TGCAGTGCTAGAGATAGGAGGGTTGTCTACGAGCAGTACTTC.

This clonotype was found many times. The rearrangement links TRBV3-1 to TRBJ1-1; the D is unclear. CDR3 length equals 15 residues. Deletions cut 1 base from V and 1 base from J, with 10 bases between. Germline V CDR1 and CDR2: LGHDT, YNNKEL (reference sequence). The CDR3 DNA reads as TGTGCCAGCAGCCAAGGGCCGGGAAGGAACACTGAAGCTTTCTTT. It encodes CASSQGPGRNTEAFF.

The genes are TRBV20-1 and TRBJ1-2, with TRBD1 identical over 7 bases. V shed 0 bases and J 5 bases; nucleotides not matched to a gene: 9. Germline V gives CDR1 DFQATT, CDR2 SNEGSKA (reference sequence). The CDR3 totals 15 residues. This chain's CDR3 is CSARDRTGDGYGYTF. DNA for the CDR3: TGCAGTGCTAGAGATCGTACAGGGGATGGATATGGCTACACCTTC.

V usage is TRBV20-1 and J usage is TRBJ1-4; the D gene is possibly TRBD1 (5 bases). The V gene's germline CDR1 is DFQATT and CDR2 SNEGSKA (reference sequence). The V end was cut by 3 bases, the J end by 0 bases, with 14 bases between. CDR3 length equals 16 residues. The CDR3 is CSASRTGGTTNEKLFF. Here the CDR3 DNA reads TGCAGTGCTAGTAGGACGGGGGGAACAACTAATGAAAAACTGTTTTTT.

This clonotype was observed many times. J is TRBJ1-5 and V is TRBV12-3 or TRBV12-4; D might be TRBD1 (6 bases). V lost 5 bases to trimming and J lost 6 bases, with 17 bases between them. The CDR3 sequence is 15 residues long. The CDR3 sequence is CASSLTPDRFQPQHF. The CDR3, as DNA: TGTGCCAGCAGTCTTACCCCGGACAGATTTCAGCCCCAGCATTTT.

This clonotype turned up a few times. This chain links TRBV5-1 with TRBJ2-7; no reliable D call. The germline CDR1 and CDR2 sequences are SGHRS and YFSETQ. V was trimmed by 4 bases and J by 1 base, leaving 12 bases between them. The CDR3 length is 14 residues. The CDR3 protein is CASSIHTVSYEQYF. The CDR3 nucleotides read TGCGCCAGCAGCATCCACACCGTATCCTACGAGCAGTACTTC. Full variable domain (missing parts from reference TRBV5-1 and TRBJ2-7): KAGVTQTPRYLIKTRGQQVTLSCSPISGHRSVSWYQQTPGQGLQFLFEYFSETQRNKGNFPGRFSGRQFSNSRSEMNVSTLELGDSALYLCASSIHTVSYEQYFGPGTRLTVT.

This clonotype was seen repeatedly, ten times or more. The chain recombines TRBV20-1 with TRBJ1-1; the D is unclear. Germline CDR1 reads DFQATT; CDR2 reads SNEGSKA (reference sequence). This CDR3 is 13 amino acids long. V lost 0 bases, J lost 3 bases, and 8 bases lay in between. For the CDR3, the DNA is TGCAGTGCTAGAGATCGGAGGGACACTGAAGCTTTCTTT. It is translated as CSARDRRDTEAFF.

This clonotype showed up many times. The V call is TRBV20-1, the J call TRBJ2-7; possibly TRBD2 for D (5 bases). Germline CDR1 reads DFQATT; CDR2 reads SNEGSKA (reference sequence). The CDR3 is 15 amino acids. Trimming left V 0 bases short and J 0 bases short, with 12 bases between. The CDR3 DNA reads TGCAGTGCTAGAGATCCTAGCTATGGCTCCTACGAGCAGTACTTC. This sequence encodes CSARDPSYGSYEQYF.

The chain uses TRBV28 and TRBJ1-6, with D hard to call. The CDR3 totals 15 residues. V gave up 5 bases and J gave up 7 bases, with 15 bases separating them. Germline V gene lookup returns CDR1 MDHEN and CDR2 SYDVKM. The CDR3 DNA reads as TGTGCCAGCAGTCGGGATATGGGTTGGAATTCACCCCTCCACTTT. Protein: CASSRDMGWNSPLHF.

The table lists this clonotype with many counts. CDR3 nucleotide sequence: TGTGCCAGCAGCCCAACCGGGACTAGCGGGAGGAAGACCCAGTACTTC. Translated, it gives CASSPTGTSGRKTQYF. The chain couples TRBV7-2 to TRBJ2-5; TRBD2 matches at 15 bases. Trimming cost V 5 bases and J 6 bases; bases outside gene matches: 7. Germline CDR1 is SGHTA and CDR2 is FQGNSA. The length of the CDR3 is 16 residues.

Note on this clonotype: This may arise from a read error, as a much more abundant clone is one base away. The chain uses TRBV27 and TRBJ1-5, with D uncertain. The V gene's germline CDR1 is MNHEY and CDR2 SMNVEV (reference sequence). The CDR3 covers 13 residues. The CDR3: CVSSLGRRQPQHF. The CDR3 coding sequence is TGTGTCAGCAGTTTAGGCAGAAGGCAGCCCCAGCATTTT.

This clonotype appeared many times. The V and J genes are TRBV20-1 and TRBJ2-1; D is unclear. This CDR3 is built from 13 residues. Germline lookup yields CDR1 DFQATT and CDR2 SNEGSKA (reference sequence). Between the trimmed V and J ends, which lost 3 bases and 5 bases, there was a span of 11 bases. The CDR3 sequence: CSARSPSNNEQFF. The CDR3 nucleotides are TGCAGTGCTAGGTCCCCGTCAAACAATGAGCAGTTCTTC.

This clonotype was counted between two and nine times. For the CDR3, the DNA is TGTGCCAGCAGGGTGTCTGAAGCTTTCTTT. It codes for CASRVSEAFF. V is TRBV6-2 or TRBV6-3 and J is TRBJ1-1; D is unresolved. V lost 6 bases and J 6 bases, leaving 5 bases between the germline ends. The germline V gene has CDR1 MNHEY and CDR2 SVGEGT. This CDR3 has 10 residues.

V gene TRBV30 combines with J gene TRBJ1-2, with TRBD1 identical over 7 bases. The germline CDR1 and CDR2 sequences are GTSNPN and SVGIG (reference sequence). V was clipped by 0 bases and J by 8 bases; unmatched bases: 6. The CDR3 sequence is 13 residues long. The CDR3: CAWSVRDRGGYTF. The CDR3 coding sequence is TGTGCCTGGAGTGTAAGGGACAGAGGCGGCTACACCTTC.

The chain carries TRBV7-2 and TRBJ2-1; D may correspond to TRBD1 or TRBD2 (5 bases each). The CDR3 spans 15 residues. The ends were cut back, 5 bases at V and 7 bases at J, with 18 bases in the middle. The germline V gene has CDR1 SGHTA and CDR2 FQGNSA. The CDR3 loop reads CASSHWDRQRNEQFF. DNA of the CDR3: TGTGCCAGCAGCCATTGGGACCGGCAAAGGAATGAGCAGTTCTTC.

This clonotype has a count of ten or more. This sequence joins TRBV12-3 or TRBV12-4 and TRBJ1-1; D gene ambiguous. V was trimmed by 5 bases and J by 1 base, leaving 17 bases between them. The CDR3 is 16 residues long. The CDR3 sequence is CASSVFEWQKNTEAFF. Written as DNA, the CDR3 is TGTGCCAGCAGTGTTTTTGAGTGGCAGAAGAACACTGAAGCTTTCTTT.

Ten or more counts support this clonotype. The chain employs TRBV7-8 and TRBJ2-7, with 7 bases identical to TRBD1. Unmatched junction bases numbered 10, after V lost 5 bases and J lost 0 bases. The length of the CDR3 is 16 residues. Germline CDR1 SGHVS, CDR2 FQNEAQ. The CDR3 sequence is CASSTLEGTVSYEQYF. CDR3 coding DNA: TGTGCCAGCAGCACCCTTGAGGGGACAGTCTCCTACGAGCAGTACTTC.

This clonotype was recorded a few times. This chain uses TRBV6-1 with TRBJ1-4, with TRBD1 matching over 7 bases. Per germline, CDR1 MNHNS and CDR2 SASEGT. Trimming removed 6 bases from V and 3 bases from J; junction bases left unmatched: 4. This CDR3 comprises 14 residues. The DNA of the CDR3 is TGTGCCAGCAGAGGGACAGCCTCTAATGAAAAACTGTTTTTT. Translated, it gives CASRGTASNEKLFF.

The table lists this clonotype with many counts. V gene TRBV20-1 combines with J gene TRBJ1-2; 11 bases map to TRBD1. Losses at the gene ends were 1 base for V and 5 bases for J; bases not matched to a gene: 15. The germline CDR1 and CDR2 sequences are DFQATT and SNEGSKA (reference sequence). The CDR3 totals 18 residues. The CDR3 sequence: CSARGTGDRGIRPYGYTF. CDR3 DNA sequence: TGCAGTGCTAGAGGGACCGGGGACAGGGGGATTCGGCCTTATGGCTACACCTTC.

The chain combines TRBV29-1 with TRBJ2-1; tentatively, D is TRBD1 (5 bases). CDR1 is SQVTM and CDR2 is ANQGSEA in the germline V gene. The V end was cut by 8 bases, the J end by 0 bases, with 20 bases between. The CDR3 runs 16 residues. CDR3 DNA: TGCAGCCTTTCCCCCTCAGGGTATAGCTCCTACAATGAGCAGTTCTTC. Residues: CSLSPSGYSSYNEQFF.

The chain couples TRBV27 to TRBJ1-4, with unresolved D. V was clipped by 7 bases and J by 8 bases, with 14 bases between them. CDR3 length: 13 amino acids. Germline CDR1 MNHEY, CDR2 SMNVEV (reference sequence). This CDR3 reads CASKRISAEKLFF. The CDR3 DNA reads TGTGCCAGCAAGCGCATAAGCGCGGAAAAACTGTTTTTT.

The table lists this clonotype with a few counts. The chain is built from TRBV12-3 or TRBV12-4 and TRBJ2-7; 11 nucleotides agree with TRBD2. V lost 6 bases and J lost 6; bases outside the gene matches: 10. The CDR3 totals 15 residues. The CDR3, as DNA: TGTGCCAGCAGGAGGCTAGCGGGAGGCCCTACCGAGCAGTACTTC. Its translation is CASRRLAGGPTEQYF.

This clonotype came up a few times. The CDR3 coding sequence is TGTGCCAGCAAATCGACCGGGGAGGCAACAGATACGCAGTATTTT. This sequence encodes CASKSTGEATDTQYF. V and J are TRBV28 and TRBJ2-3, with TRBD2 as a possible D gene (6 bases). V was cut by 7 bases and J by 3 bases, with 17 bases left in between. This CDR3 contains 15 residues. CDR1 MDHEN and CDR2 SYDVKM come from the germline V gene.

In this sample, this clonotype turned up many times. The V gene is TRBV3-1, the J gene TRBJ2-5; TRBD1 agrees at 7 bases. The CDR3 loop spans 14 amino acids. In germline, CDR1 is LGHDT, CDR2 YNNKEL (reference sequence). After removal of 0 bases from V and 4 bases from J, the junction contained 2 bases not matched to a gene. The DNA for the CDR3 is TGTGCCAGCAGCCAAGATACAGGGGTAGAGACCCAGTACTTC. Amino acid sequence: CASSQDTGVETQYF.

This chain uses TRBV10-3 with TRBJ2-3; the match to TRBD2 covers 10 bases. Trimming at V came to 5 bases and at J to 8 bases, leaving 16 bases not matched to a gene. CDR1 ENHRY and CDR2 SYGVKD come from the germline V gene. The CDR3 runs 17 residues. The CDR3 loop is CAISSPGTSDGPSTQYF. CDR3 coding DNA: TGTGCCATCAGTAGCCCCGGGACTAGCGACGGTCCCTCTACGCAGTATTTT.

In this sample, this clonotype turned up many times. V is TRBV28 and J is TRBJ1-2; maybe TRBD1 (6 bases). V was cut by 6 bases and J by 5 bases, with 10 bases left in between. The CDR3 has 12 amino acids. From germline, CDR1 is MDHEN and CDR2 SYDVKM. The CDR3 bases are TGTGCCAGCAGAAAGGACAGATATGGCTACACCTTC. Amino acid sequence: CASRKDRYGYTF.

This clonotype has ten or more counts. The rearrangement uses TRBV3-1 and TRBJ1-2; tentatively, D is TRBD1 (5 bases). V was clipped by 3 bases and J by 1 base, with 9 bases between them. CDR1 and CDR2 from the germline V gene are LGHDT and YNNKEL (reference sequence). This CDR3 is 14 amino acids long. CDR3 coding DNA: TGTGCCAGCAGCCACCCAGGGATTAACTATGGCTACACCTTC. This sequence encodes CASSHPGINYGYTF.

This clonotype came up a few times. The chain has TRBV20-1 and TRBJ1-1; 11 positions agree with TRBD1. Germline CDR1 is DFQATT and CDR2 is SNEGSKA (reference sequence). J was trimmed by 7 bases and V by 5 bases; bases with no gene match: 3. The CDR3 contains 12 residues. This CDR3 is CSAGGQGVEAFF. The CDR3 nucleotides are TGCAGTGCTGGGGGACAGGGGGTTGAAGCTTTCTTT.

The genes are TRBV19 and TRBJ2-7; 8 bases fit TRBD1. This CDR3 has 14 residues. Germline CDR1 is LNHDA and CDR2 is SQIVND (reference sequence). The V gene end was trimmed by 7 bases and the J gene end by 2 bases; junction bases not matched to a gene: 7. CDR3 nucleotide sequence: TGTGCCAGTAATCAGGGGGCGAGAGCCTACGAGCAGTACTTC. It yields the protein CASNQGARAYEQYF.